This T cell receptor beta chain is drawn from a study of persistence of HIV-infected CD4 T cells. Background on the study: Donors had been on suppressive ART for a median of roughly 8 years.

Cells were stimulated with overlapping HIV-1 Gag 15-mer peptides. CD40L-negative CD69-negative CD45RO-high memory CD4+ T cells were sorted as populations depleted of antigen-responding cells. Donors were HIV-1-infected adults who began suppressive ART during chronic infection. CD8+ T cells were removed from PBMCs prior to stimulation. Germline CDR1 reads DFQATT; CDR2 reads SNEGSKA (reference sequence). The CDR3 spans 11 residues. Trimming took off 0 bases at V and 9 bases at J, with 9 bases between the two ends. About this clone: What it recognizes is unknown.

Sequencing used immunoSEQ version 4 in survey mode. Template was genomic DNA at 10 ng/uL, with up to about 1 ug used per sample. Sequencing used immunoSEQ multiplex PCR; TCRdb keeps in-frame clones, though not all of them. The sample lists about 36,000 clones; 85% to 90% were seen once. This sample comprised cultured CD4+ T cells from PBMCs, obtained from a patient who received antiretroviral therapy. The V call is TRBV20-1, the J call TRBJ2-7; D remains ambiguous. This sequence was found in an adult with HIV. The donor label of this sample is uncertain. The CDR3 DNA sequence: TGCAGTGCTAGAGATCATCCCTTGCAGTACTTC. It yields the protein CSARDHPLQYF.